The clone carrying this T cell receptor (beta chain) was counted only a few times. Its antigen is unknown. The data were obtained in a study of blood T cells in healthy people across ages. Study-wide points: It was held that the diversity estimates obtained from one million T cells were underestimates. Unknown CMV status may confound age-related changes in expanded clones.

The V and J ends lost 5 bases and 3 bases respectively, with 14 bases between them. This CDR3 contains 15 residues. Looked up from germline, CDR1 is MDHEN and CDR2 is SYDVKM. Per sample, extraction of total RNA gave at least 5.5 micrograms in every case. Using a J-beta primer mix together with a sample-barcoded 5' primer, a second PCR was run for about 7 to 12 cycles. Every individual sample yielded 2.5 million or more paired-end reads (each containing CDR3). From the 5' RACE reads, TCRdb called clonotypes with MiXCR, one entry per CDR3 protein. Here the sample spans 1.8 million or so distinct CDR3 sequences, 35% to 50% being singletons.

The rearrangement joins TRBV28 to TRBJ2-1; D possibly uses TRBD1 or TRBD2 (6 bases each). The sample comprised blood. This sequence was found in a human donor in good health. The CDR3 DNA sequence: TGTGCCAGCAGTCCCCCGGGGGCAGGCTACAATGAGCAGTTCTTC. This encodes CASSPPGAGYNEQFF.